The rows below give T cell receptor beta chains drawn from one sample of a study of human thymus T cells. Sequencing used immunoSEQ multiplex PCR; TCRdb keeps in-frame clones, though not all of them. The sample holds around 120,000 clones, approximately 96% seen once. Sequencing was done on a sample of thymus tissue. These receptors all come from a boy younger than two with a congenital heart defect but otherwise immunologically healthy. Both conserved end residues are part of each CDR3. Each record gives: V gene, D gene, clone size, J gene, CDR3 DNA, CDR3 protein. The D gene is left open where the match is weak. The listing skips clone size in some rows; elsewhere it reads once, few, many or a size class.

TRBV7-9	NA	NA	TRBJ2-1	TGTGCCAGCAGCAGGATGAGAAGCTCCTACAATGAGCAGTTCTTC	CASSRMRSSYNEQFF
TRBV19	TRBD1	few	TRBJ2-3	TGTGCCAGTAGTATTAAGTTGAGGGGGCCTAGCACAGATACGCAGTATTTT	CASSIKLRGPSTDTQYF
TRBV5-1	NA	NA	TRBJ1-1	TGCGCCAGCAGCTTGGGTACAGGGACGAACCTGAACACTGAAGCTTTCTTT	CASSLGTGTNLNTEAFF
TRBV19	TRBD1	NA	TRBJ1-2	TGTGCCAGTAGTGCATCGCCGGGACAGAGAAGCTATGGCTACACCTTC	CASSASPGQRSYGYTF
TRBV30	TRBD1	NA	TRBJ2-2	TGTGCCTGGAGTTTCGGGACAGGGAACACCGGGGAGCTGTTTTTT	CAWSFGTGNTGELFF
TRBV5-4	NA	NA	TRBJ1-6	TGTGCCAGCAGCCCTCATCCCAGTGATAATTCACCCCTCCACTTT	CASSPHPSDNSPLHF
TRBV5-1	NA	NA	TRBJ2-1	TGCGCCAGCAGCTTGATCGCCTCACCACTGGGCAATGAGCAGTTCTTC	CASSLIASPLGNEQFF
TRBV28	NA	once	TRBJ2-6	TGTGCCAGCAGTAATAAGAGGGGGAGACCTAACTCTGGGGCCAACGTCCTGACTTTC	CASSNKRGRPNSGANVLTF
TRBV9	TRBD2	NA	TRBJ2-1	TGTGCCAGCAGCGTAGGGGCGGGGGGGCCCTCCTACAATGAGCAGTTCTTC	CASSVGAGGPSYNEQFF
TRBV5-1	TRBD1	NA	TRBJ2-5	TGCGCCAGCAGCTTGCAACAGGGGGAGACCCAGTACTTC	CASSLQQGETQYF
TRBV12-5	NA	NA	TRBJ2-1	TGTGCTAGTGGTTTGGTAGTATCATCTCAGTTCTTC	CASGLVVSSQFF
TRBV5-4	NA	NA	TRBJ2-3	TGTGCCAGCAACCACCGGGACACCTCCACAGATACGCAGTATTTT	CASNHRDTSTDTQYF
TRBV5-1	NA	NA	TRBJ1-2	TGCGCCAGCAGCCCGGAGGGACCCCAAGTCTTAAGTTTGGGCTACACCTTC	CASSPEGPQVLSLGYTF
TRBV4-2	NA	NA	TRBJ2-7	TGTGCCAGCAGCCAACCAACGAATTTCGGACACCTCTCCTACGAGCAGTACTTC	CASSQPTNFGHLSYEQYF
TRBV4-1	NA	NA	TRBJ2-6	TGCGCCAGCAGCCTTAGGCTGAGTAGGGCGGGGCAGATTGGGGCCAACGTCCTGACTTTC	CASSLRLSRAGQIGANVLTF
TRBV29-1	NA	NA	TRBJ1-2	TGCAGCGAAGGGAGTGGCTATGGCTACACCTTC	CSEGSGYGYTF
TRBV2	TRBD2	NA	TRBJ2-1	TGTGCCAGCAGTCGTCATCGACAGGGGCCACTAGCGGGGGGGCAGGCCCGATCCTACAATGAGCAGTTCTTC	CASSRHRQGPLAGGQARSYNEQFF